One sample yielded the 31 T cell receptor beta chains listed below, sequenced in a study of lymphopenia after photon versus proton radiotherapy. Sequencing used immunoSEQ multiplex PCR; TCRdb keeps in-frame clones, though not all of them. The table has 75,000 to 95,000 clones, around 82% seen once. The sequenced sample was peripheral blood, obtained from a patient treated with proton-based radiotherapy. The receptors were sampled from a man between 60 and 75 years old with pancreatic cancer.

The CDR3 coding sequence is TGTGCCAGCAGCCCGTCGGGGACCTCCTACAATGAGCAGTTCTTC. This encodes CASSPSGTSYNEQFF. This chain connects TRBV7-9 to TRBJ2-1; possibly TRBD1 or TRBD2 for D (5 bases each). Germline V gene lookup returns CDR1 SEHNR and CDR2 FQNEAQ (reference sequence). Trimming removed 5 bases from V and 0 bases from J, with 11 bases in between. This CDR3 contains 15 residues.

The chain joins TRBV14 to TRBJ1-1, with a possible D match to TRBD1 (6 bases). The ends were cut back, 1 base at V and 10 bases at J, with 19 bases in the middle. This CDR3 region has 15 residues. Germline V lookup: CDR1 SGHDN, CDR2 FVKESK. The CDR3 DNA reads as TGTGCCAGCAGCCAAGGGCTCGGGGGGCTGAAGAGAGCTTTCTTT. It translates to CASSQGLGGLKRAFF.

This chain uses TRBV11-2 with TRBJ1-2, with unresolved D. The CDR3 length is 15 residues. Trimming stripped 1 base from V and 4 bases from J, with 13 bases between. Germline lookup yields CDR1 SGHAT and CDR2 FQNNGV. The CDR3 DNA reads as TGTGCCAGCAGCTTAGGTCTCCAGGCCACCTATGGCTACACCTTC. Its protein is CASSLGLQATYGYTF.

The chain joins TRBV9 to TRBJ2-3; D ambiguous. Looked up from germline, CDR1 is SGDLS and CDR2 is YYNGEE. Deletions cut 0 bases from V and 6 bases from J, with 5 bases between. There are 12 residues in the CDR3. CDR3 nucleotides: TGTGCCAGCAGCGTAGTCCCGGATACGCAGTATTTT. It encodes CASSVVPDTQYF.

V and J are TRBV15 and TRBJ1-1; unclear D gene. In germline, CDR1 is LNHNV, CDR2 YYDKDF (reference sequence). CDR3 length equals 15 residues. The V gene lost 0 bases and the J gene lost 1 base, with 9 bases spanning the gap. The CDR3 DNA is TGTGCCACCAGCAGAGATCACCTGGGGAACACTGAAGCTTTCTTT. As protein: CATSRDHLGNTEAFF.

This clone occurred a few times. The rearrangement joins TRBV7-2 to TRBJ1-3; D unclear. The CDR3 is 13 amino acids. V shed 4 bases and J shed 4 bases, with 8 bases lying between them. Germline V gene sequence: CDR1 SGHTA, CDR2 FQGNSA. The CDR3 loop reads CASSSRFGNTIYF. The CDR3 DNA reads as TGTGCCAGCAGCTCCAGATTCGGAAACACCATATATTTT.

The rearrangement uses TRBV7-8 and TRBJ2-7; 11 positions match TRBD2. J was trimmed by 5 bases and V by 5 bases; bases with no gene match: 14. Germline values: CDR1 SGHVS, CDR2 FQNEAQ. The CDR3 has 17 amino acids. DNA of the CDR3: TGTGCCAGCAGCCGCGTCGTCGGTAGCGGGAGGGTTAACGAGCAGTACTTC. It encodes CASSRVVGSGRVNEQYF.

The chain joins TRBV4-3 to TRBJ2-1; D is possibly TRBD1 or TRBD2 (6 bases each). The V and J ends lost 0 bases and 4 bases respectively, with 22 bases between them. Germline CDR1 reads LGHNA; CDR2 reads YSLEER. The CDR3 has 19 amino acids. The CDR3 protein is CASSQDLGAGVGGYNEQFF. DNA of the CDR3: TGCGCCAGCAGCCAAGATTTGGGGGCGGGTGTCGGAGGGTACAATGAGCAGTTCTTC.

The chain joins TRBV10-3 to TRBJ1-5; 7 bases map to TRBD1. The junction had 4 bases not matched to a gene; V was cut back by 5 bases and J by 3 bases. The CDR3 is 14 residues long. The V gene's germline CDR1 is ENHRY and CDR2 SYGVKD. The CDR3 DNA follows: TGTGCCATCAGTCACGGGACAGACAATCAGCCCCAGCATTTT. The encoded protein is CAISHGTDNQPQHF.

This CDR3 is CASSSGLAGGSWTGELFF. Here the CDR3 DNA reads TGTGCCAGCAGCTCCGGACTAGCGGGAGGTTCGTGGACCGGGGAGCTGTTTTTT. V is TRBV7-2 and J is TRBJ2-2, with 14 bases matching TRBD2. Unmatched junction bases numbered 9, after V lost 4 bases and J lost 5 bases. From germline, CDR1 is SGHTA and CDR2 FQGNSA. This CDR3 is 18 amino acids long. Full variable domain (outside the CDR3, taken from reference TRBV7-2 and TRBJ2-2): GAGVSQSPSNKVTEKGKDVELRCDPISGHTALYWYRQSLGQGLEFLIYFQGNSAPDKSGLPSDRFSAERTGGSVSTLTIQRTQQEDSAVYLCASSSGLAGGSWTGELFFGEGSRLTVL.

The chain uses TRBV29-1 and TRBJ1-2; 8 bases are a match to TRBD1. The CDR3 is 13 residues long. The germline gives CDR1 SQVTM, CDR2 ANQGSEA. V gave up 7 bases and J gave up 2 bases; unmatched junction bases: 6. DNA for the CDR3: TGCAGCGCTGGACAGGGTCAAAACTATGGCTACACCTTC. It translates to CSAGQGQNYGYTF.

This clone was recorded a few times. This rearrangement joins TRBV7-9 to TRBJ2-1; D unresolved. Between the trimmed V and J ends, which lost 0 bases and 6 bases, there was a span of 12 bases. Per germline, CDR1 SEHNR and CDR2 FQNEAQ (reference sequence). The CDR3 covers 15 residues. CDR3 protein: CASSLALSRSNEQFF. The CDR3, as DNA: TGTGCCAGCAGCTTAGCGCTATCCCGCAGCAATGAGCAGTTCTTC.

The chain carries TRBV11-1 and TRBJ2-1; TRBD2 agrees at 7 bases. The trim removed 1 base at V and 9 bases at J, leaving 12 bases unmatched. Germline V CDR1 and CDR2: SGHAT, FQDESV (reference sequence). This CDR3 comprises 16 residues. CDR3 sequence reads: CASSLESAGAGREQFF. CDR3 coding DNA: TGTGCCAGCAGCTTAGAGTCGGCGGGAGCTGGTCGTGAGCAGTTCTTC.

The chain carries TRBV30 and TRBJ1-1; TRBD1 might be the D (6 bases). Trimming removed 7 bases from V and 8 bases from J, with 14 bases in between. The CDR3 is 11 amino acids. Per germline, CDR1 GTSNPN and CDR2 SVGIG (reference sequence). CDR3 bases: TGTGCCTTAATTCAGGGGCGCGAAGCTTTCTTT. Translated, it gives CALIQGREAFF.

This clone was seen once. This rearrangement joins TRBV19 to TRBJ1-2; TRBD1 matches at 8 bases. Per the germline V gene, CDR1 is LNHDA and CDR2 is SQIVND (reference sequence). J lost 6 bases, V lost 2 bases, and 2 bases had no gene match. This CDR3 comprises 13 residues. CDR3 sequence: CASSIRQGNGYTF. CDR3 DNA sequence: TGTGCCAGTAGTATAAGACAGGGGAATGGCTACACCTTC.

The V gene is TRBV5-5, the J gene TRBJ1-1; tentatively, D is TRBD1 (6 bases). The CDR3 has 14 amino acids. V was cut by 2 bases and J by 6 bases, with 14 bases left in between. In germline, CDR1 is SGHKS, CDR2 YYEKEE (reference sequence). The CDR3: CASSFFQGWPEAFF. The CDR3 nucleotides are TGTGCCAGCAGCTTTTTTCAGGGGTGGCCTGAAGCTTTCTTT.

This chain connects TRBV30 to TRBJ1-2, with no clear D. The CDR3 runs to 15 residues. V lost 0 bases and J lost 4, with 15 bases in between. The germline gives CDR1 GTSNPN, CDR2 SVGIG (reference sequence). The CDR3 loop reads CAWSVAGKNPYGYTF. The CDR3 coding sequence is TGTGCCTGGAGTGTTGCAGGCAAAAACCCCTATGGCTACACCTTC.

This chain uses TRBV2 with TRBJ2-7, with TRBD1 as a possible D gene (5 bases). There are 14 residues in the CDR3. Between the trimmed V and J ends, which lost 3 bases and 0 bases, there was a span of 9 bases. CDR1 SNHLY and CDR2 FYNNEI come from the germline V gene. CDR3 bases: TGTGCCAGCAGTGAGCAGGGCTTCTCCTACGAGCAGTACTTC. Translation gives CASSEQGFSYEQYF.

This clone has a single count. J is TRBJ1-1 and V is TRBV6-5; D uncertain. CDR3 length equals 13 residues. CDR1 is MNHEY, CDR2 SVGAGI, per germline. Trimming cost V 7 bases and J 2 bases, with 11 bases left between them. This CDR3 reads CASKEDGNTEAFF. CDR3 coding DNA: TGTGCCAGCAAGGAAGACGGTAACACTGAAGCTTTCTTT.

Only one count was recorded for this clone. The V call is TRBV7-9, the J call TRBJ2-7; D possibly uses TRBD1 or TRBD2 (6 bases each). The CDR3 contains 14 residues. Trimming pared 4 bases from V and 9 bases from J, leaving 19 bases between. The germline gives CDR1 SEHNR, CDR2 FQNEAQ (reference sequence). CDR3 loop: CASSSTGGLRGQYF. The CDR3 DNA reads as TGTGCCAGCAGCTCTACCGGGGGCCTGCGAGGGCAGTACTTC.

This clone showed up just a few times. The V call is TRBV2, the J call TRBJ2-7; 12 bases fit TRBD1. The CDR3 totals 15 residues. Germline CDR1 is SNHLY and CDR2 is FYNNEI. V gave up 5 bases and J gave up 3 bases; unmatched junction bases: 5. CDR3 sequence: CASSTGTGGIYEQYF. The CDR3 nucleotides read TGTGCCAGCAGTACCGGGACAGGGGGCATCTACGAGCAGTACTTC.

This chain links TRBV4-2 with TRBJ1-5, with D possibly matching TRBD1 (5 bases). Germline lookup yields CDR1 LGHNA and CDR2 YNFKEQ. Trimming took 4 bases from V and 4 from J, leaving 14 bases between them. The length of the CDR3 is 15 residues. DNA of the CDR3: TGTGCCAGCAGCCGCAACCTGAGACAGAATCAGCCCCAGCATTTT. Encoded protein: CASSRNLRQNQPQHF.

This clone was seen only a few times. The chain has TRBV30 and TRBJ1-1, with D possibly matching TRBD1 (6 bases). In germline, CDR1 is GTSNPN, CDR2 SVGIG (reference sequence). The CDR3 consists of 14 residues. Trimming removed 3 bases at V and 2 bases at J, with 13 bases between. The CDR3: CAWRRRGGNTEAFF. In DNA form, the CDR3 reads TGTGCCTGGAGAAGGAGAGGGGGTAACACTGAAGCTTTCTTT.

J is TRBJ2-3 and V is TRBV6-5; D is possibly TRBD1 or TRBD2 (5 bases each). Deletions cut 6 bases from V and 3 bases from J, with 16 bases between. The length of the CDR3 is 15 residues. Germline V gene data show CDR1 as MNHEY and CDR2 as SVGAGI. The CDR3 reads CASSSLGEGTDTQYF. The CDR3 bases are TGTGCCAGCAGCTCCTTGGGGGAAGGGACAGATACGCAGTATTTT.

V usage is TRBV6-6 and J usage is TRBJ2-2; the D is unclear. Trimming took 8 bases from V and 5 from J, leaving 15 bases between them. Germline V gene lookup returns CDR1 MNHNY and CDR2 SVGAGI (reference sequence). The CDR3 length is 14 residues. The CDR3 DNA reads TGTGCCAGCCTTCGGGCAGATAAAACCGGGGAGCTGTTTTTT. It translates to CASLRADKTGELFF.

The CDR3 DNA follows: TGTGCCAGCAGTTTAGGTCGGCACTCTGGGGCCAACGTCCTGACTTTC. It codes for CASSLGRHSGANVLTF. This chain connects TRBV28 to TRBJ2-6; D is ambiguous. With 2 bases removed from V and 0 bases from J, the gap between germline ends came to 8 bases. The CDR3 is made up of 16 amino acids. Germline loops: CDR1 MDHEN, CDR2 SYDVKM.

V usage is TRBV30 and J usage is TRBJ2-6; the D is unclear. The germline V and J ends were trimmed by 6 bases and 3 bases, with 12 bases remaining between them. Germline V gives CDR1 GTSNPN, CDR2 SVGIG (reference sequence). The CDR3 loop spans 14 amino acids. DNA for the CDR3: TGTGCCTGCACTCAGGTAATTGGGGCCAACGTCCTGACTTTC. This sequence encodes CACTQVIGANVLTF.

This sequence joins TRBV7-2 and TRBJ1-3; D unclear. There are 13 residues in the CDR3. Trimming stripped 1 base from V and 5 bases from J, with 6 bases between. CDR1 and CDR2 from the germline V gene are SGHTA and FQGNSA. The CDR3 sequence: CASSLEYRNTIYF. The CDR3, as DNA: TGTGCCAGCAGCTTAGAGTATAGAAACACCATATATTTT. Full variable domain (remainder filled in from reference TRBV7-2 and TRBJ1-3): GAGVSQSPSNKVTEKGKDVELRCDPISGHTALYWYRQSLGQGLEFLIYFQGNSAPDKSGLPSDRFSAERTGGSVSTLTIQRTQQEDSAVYLCASSLEYRNTIYFGEGSWLTVV.

CDR3 sequence reads: CASSVGSVNTGELFF. CDR3 coding DNA: TGTGCCAGCAGCGTAGGGAGCGTTAACACCGGGGAGCTGTTTTTT. The chain has TRBV9 and TRBJ2-2; D is uncertain. The CDR3 has 15 amino acids. Germline CDR1 reads SGDLS; CDR2 reads YYNGEE. V was cut by 0 bases and J by 2 bases, with 8 bases left in between.

The DNA for the CDR3 is TGTGCCAGCAGCTTAAGTCCGATGGCAGATACGCAGTATTTT. As protein: CASSLSPMADTQYF. The chain employs TRBV7-3 and TRBJ2-3; no clear D gene. Germline lookup yields CDR1 SGHTA and CDR2 FQGTGA. Trimming left V 1 base short and J 4 bases short, with 9 bases between. The CDR3 is 14 amino acids.

The chain combines TRBV10-3 with TRBJ2-7; a possible D gene is TRBD2 (5 bases). Germline loops: CDR1 ENHRY, CDR2 SYGVKD. The ends were cut back, 7 bases at V and 0 bases at J, with 10 bases in the middle. The CDR3 is made up of 13 amino acids. CDR3 in amino acids: CAIKAGDSYEQYF. The CDR3 DNA reads as TGTGCCATCAAGGCGGGCGACTCCTACGAGCAGTACTTC.